One sample yielded the 31 T cell receptor beta chains listed below, sequenced in a study of shared clonotypes between healthy human individuals. CD45RO-negative cells were positively selected for CCR7, leaving out terminally differentiated effector memory CD45RA+ cells. Some clones are missing from TCRdb's copy, which holds only in-frame ones; the method was immunoSEQ multiplex PCR. Counted here are about 2 million clones, roughly 94% occurring once; the ten biggest clones make up around 1%. Sequenced sample: naive CD8+ T cells sorted from blood. Source of these receptors: a young man in good health.

This clone appeared once. J is TRBJ2-7 and V is TRBV10-3; D call uncertain. From germline, CDR1 is ENHRY and CDR2 SYGVKD. The CDR3 has 14 residues. V was trimmed by 0 bases and J by 4 bases, leaving 10 bases between them. The CDR3 protein is CAISESVGTYEQYF. In DNA form, the CDR3 reads TGTGCCATCAGTGAGTCGGTGGGAACTTACGAGCAGTACTTC.

The CDR3 sequence is CASSFTTTGNEQYF. The CDR3, as DNA: TGTGCCAGCAGCTTCACAACTACAGGGAATGAGCAGTACTTC. This chain joins TRBV13 and TRBJ2-7; D is perhaps TRBD1 (6 bases). CDR1 and CDR2 (germline): PRHDT, FYEKMQ (reference sequence). The ends were cut back, 3 bases at V and 7 bases at J, with 16 bases in the middle. This CDR3 spans 14 amino acids.

Comments on this clone: Other nucleotide sequences from this sample produce the same CDR3. This sequence joins TRBV4-1 and TRBJ2-7; TRBD1 or TRBD2 may be the D gene (5 bases each). This CDR3 spans 15 amino acids. Trimming removed 0 bases from V and 2 bases from J, with 11 bases in between. Looked up from germline, CDR1 is MGHRA and CDR2 is YSYEKL. In DNA, the CDR3 is TGCGCCAGCAGCCAAGAGGTCCAGGGAGCCTACGAGCAGTACTTC. Amino acids: CASSQEVQGAYEQYF.

V and J are TRBV29-1 and TRBJ2-2; D is possibly TRBD1 or TRBD2 (5 bases each). V was clipped by 3 bases and J by 2 bases, with 13 bases between them. Per germline, CDR1 SQVTM and CDR2 ANQGSEA. The length of the CDR3 is 15 residues. CDR3 amino acids: CSVETGRTNTGELFF. In DNA form, the CDR3 reads TGCAGCGTTGAGACGGGACGCACCAACACCGGGGAGCTGTTTTTT.

The chain joins TRBV28 to TRBJ2-3; D not resolved. Trimming took 6 bases from V and 5 from J, leaving 6 bases between them. The length of the CDR3 is 11 residues. Germline assignment: CDR1 MDHEN and CDR2 SYDVKM. CDR3 in amino acids: CASRGLDTQYF. CDR3 sequence (DNA): TGTGCCAGCAGAGGGTTAGATACGCAGTATTTT. Variable domain in full (rest from reference TRBV28 and TRBJ2-3): DVKVTQSSRYLVKRTGEKVFLECVQDMDHENMFWYRQDPGLGLRLIYFSYDVKMKEKGDIPEGYSVSREKKERFSLILESASTNQTSMYLCASRGLDTQYFGPGTRLTVL.

The chain uses TRBV5-6 and TRBJ2-3; 7 bases match TRBD2. The germline gives CDR1 SGHDT, CDR2 YYEEEE. CDR3 length equals 12 residues. Unmatched junction bases numbered 1, after V lost 4 bases and J lost 5 bases. CDR3: CASSPGGDTQYF. CDR3 in DNA: TGTGCCAGCAGCCCGGGAGGAGATACGCAGTATTTT.

This chain connects TRBV4-1 to TRBJ2-7; tentatively, D is TRBD1 (7 bases). This CDR3 is 17 amino acids long. The ends were cut back, 4 bases at V and 4 bases at J, with 23 bases in the middle. Germline assignment: CDR1 MGHRA and CDR2 YSYEKL. The CDR3 DNA reads TGCGCCAGCAGCCCAGCCGAGGGGGCAGAAGGGACTTACGAGCAGTACTTC. The encoded protein is CASSPAEGAEGTYEQYF.

The genes are TRBV4-3 and TRBJ2-7, with 9 bases lining up with TRBD2. Germline V lookup: CDR1 LGHNA, CDR2 YSLEER. The V gene end was trimmed by 0 bases and the J gene end by 3 bases; junction bases not matched to a gene: 3. There are 15 residues in the CDR3. The DNA for the CDR3 is TGCGCCAGCAGCCAAGAACAGACTAGCGGCTACGAGCAGTACTTC. It translates to CASSQEQTSGYEQYF.

The CDR3 sequence is CASSFYGGNEQFF. The CDR3 DNA is TGTGCCAGCAGTTTTTATGGAGGCAATGAGCAGTTCTTC. The genes are TRBV27 and TRBJ2-1; TRBD2 might be the D (5 bases). This CDR3 has 13 residues. Per the germline V gene, CDR1 is MNHEY and CDR2 is SMNVEV (reference sequence). V gave up 3 bases and J gave up 6 bases, with 9 bases separating them.

V and J are TRBV5-1 and TRBJ2-1, with D perhaps matching TRBD2 (6 bases). Germline CDR1 SGHRS, CDR2 YFSETQ. The ends were cut back, 6 bases at V and 5 bases at J, with 9 bases in the middle. CDR3 length: 12 amino acids. The DNA for the CDR3 is TGCGCCAGCAAGCCTAGCGACAATGAGCAGTTCTTC. It translates to CASKPSDNEQFF.

A note on this clone: Other DNA sequences in this sample translate to the same CDR3. The genes are TRBV29-1 and TRBJ1-1; D gene uncertain. CDR3 length equals 12 residues. Germline CDR1 and CDR2: SQVTM and ANQGSEA. With 0 bases removed from V and 1 base from J, the gap between germline ends came to 3 bases. The CDR3: CSVEESNTEAFF. CDR3 DNA sequence: TGCAGCGTTGAAGAATCGAACACTGAAGCTTTCTTT.

This rearrangement joins TRBV9 to TRBJ2-5; 10 nucleotides agree with TRBD2. Germline V lookup: CDR1 SGDLS, CDR2 YYNGEE. This CDR3 is built from 16 residues. Trimming cost V 2 bases and J 2 bases; bases outside gene matches: 6. The CDR3 loop reads CASSVLAGAIQETQYF. CDR3 coding DNA: TGTGCCAGCAGCGTGCTAGCGGGGGCGATACAAGAGACCCAGTACTTC.

Comments on this clone: This sample includes further DNA sequences coding for the same CDR3. The chain carries TRBV6-5 and TRBJ1-6; D is unresolved. The CDR3 has 13 residues. V gave up 0 bases and J gave up 3 bases, with 0 bases separating them. Germline V gene lookup returns CDR1 MNHEY and CDR2 SVGAGI. For the CDR3, the DNA is TGTGCCAGCAGTTACTCCTATAATTCACCCCTCCACTTT. Translating gives CASSYSYNSPLHF.

The chain has TRBV5-6 and TRBJ2-7; 9 bases align to TRBD2. The CDR3 is made up of 14 amino acids. The V and J ends lost 2 bases and 12 bases, in that order; junction bases with no gene match: 12. Germline assignment: CDR1 SGHDT and CDR2 YYEEEE. The CDR3: CASSFGEAGGEGYF. CDR3 sequence (DNA): TGTGCCAGCAGCTTCGGAGAAGCGGGAGGCGAGGGGTACTTC. The full variable domain, its missing parts supplied by reference TRBV5-6 and TRBJ2-7, is DAGVTQSPTHLIKTRGQQVTLRCSPKSGHDTVSWYQQALGQGPQFIFQYYEEEERQRGNFPDRFSGHQFPNYSSELNVNALLLGDSALYLCASSFGEAGGEGYFGPGTRLTVT.

The genes are TRBV4-1 and TRBJ2-7; D ambiguous. The germline V gene has CDR1 MGHRA and CDR2 YSYEKL. The CDR3 is 15 amino acids. The V end was cut by 0 bases, the J end by 2 bases, with 11 bases between. CDR3 sequence (DNA): TGCGCCAGCAGCCAAGATTGGGCAAAGGCCTACGAGCAGTACTTC. As protein: CASSQDWAKAYEQYF.

This clone was counted a single time. This chain connects TRBV6-6 to TRBJ2-3; D possibly uses TRBD1 or TRBD2 (5 bases each). CDR3 length: 15 residues. Germline loops: CDR1 MNHNY, CDR2 SVGAGI (reference sequence). The V gene lost 5 bases and the J gene lost 0 bases, with 12 bases spanning the gap. In DNA, the CDR3 is TGTGCCAGCAGTACCTTTTGGGACAGCACAGATACGCAGTATTTT. It codes for CASSTFWDSTDTQYF.

The chain recombines TRBV12-5 with TRBJ2-3; D not certain. Germline CDR1 reads LGHNT; CDR2 reads FRNRAP. Trimming stripped 0 bases from V and 4 bases from J, with 5 bases between. The CDR3 length is 13 residues. The CDR3, as DNA: TGTGCTAGTGGTTTGGTATTTTCAGATACGCAGTATTTT. Translating it yields CASGLVFSDTQYF.

In the case of this clone: A clone one base away is much larger, so this may be a read error. The identical CDR3 is also encoded by other nucleotide sequences in the sample. This chain uses TRBV5-6 with TRBJ2-3; D gene ambiguous. The V gene lost 2 bases and the J gene lost 1 base, with 2 bases spanning the gap. The CDR3 has 12 amino acids. Germline CDR1 is SGHDT and CDR2 is YYEEEE. CDR3 nucleotides: TGTGCCAGCAGCTTTGGCACAGATACGCAGTATTTT. Encoded protein: CASSFGTDTQYF.

CDR3 region: CASSHKPNTEAFF. CDR3 DNA: TGTGCCAGCAGCCACAAGCCGAACACTGAAGCTTTCTTT. This sequence joins TRBV6-5 and TRBJ1-1; D unclear. The V end was cut by 6 bases, the J end by 1 base, with 9 bases between. The CDR3 is 13 residues long. Germline V CDR1 and CDR2: MNHEY, SVGAGI.

The chain couples TRBV29-1 to TRBJ2-5, with 9 bases matching TRBD1. V shed 0 bases and J 3 bases; nucleotides not matched to a gene: 2. This CDR3 has 14 amino acids. The V gene's germline CDR1 is SQVTM and CDR2 ANQGSEA. The DNA of the CDR3 is TGCAGCGTTGAAGAGGGGACAGGGAAAGAGACCCAGTACTTC. Protein product: CSVEEGTGKETQYF.

This chain links TRBV5-1 with TRBJ2-7, with 8 nucleotides matching TRBD1. This CDR3 is 17 amino acids long. CDR1 and CDR2 (germline): SGHRS, YFSETQ. J gave up 1 base and V 4 bases, and 13 bases lay outside the gene matches. In nucleotides, the CDR3 is TGCGCCAGCAGCCCTTCCCACGGAGGACAGGGTTCCTACGAGCAGTACTTC. Its translation: CASSPSHGGQGSYEQYF.

The rearrangement joins TRBV10-3 to TRBJ1-5; D perhaps matches TRBD1 (5 bases). Trimming left V 3 bases short and J 0 bases short, with 9 bases between. The length of the CDR3 is 15 residues. CDR1 and CDR2 (germline): ENHRY, SYGVKD. The CDR3 is CAISEGDYSNQPQHF. Written as DNA, the CDR3 is TGTGCCATCAGTGAAGGGGATTATAGCAATCAGCCCCAGCATTTT.

The chain carries TRBV29-1 and TRBJ1-2, with D perhaps matching TRBD1 (6 bases). Trimming left V 3 bases short and J 2 bases short, with 13 bases between. This CDR3 is 14 amino acids long. In germline, CDR1 is SQVTM, CDR2 ANQGSEA. The CDR3, as DNA: TGCAGCGTTGATAGGGGGGTATCAAACTATGGCTACACCTTC. It specifies CSVDRGVSNYGYTF.

This chain connects TRBV2 to TRBJ1-2, with 8 positions matching TRBD1. The trim removed 1 base at V and 5 bases at J, leaving 6 bases unmatched. Germline CDR1 and CDR2: SNHLY and FYNNEI. The CDR3 is 15 residues long. Here the CDR3 DNA reads TGTGCCAGCAGTGAAGGGCAGGGGGCTGTGTATGGCTACACCTTC. Residues: CASSEGQGAVYGYTF.

V usage is TRBV11-2 and J usage is TRBJ2-6, with 9 bases lining up with TRBD1. Germline lookup yields CDR1 SGHAT and CDR2 FQNNGV. V lost 6 bases and J lost 1; bases outside the gene matches: 10. The CDR3 covers 18 residues. CDR3 sequence reads: CASRGVDDRGSGANVLTF. The DNA for the CDR3 is TGTGCCAGCAGGGGAGTGGATGACAGGGGGTCTGGGGCCAACGTCCTGACTTTC.

The CDR3 region is CARRNSGPAHGYTF. The CDR3 coding sequence is TGTGCCAGACGTAATTCGGGACCGGCCCATGGCTACACCTTC. This sequence joins TRBV2 and TRBJ1-2; D might be TRBD1 (5 bases). The CDR3 covers 14 residues. Germline assignment: CDR1 SNHLY and CDR2 FYNNEI. V lost 9 bases, J lost 6 bases, and 20 bases lay in between. Supplemented by reference TRBV2 and TRBJ1-2, the full variable domain reads EPEVTQTPSHQVTQMGQEVILRCVPISNHLYFYWYRQILGQKVEFLVSFYNNEISEKSEIFDDQFSVERPDGSNFTLKIRSTKLEDSAMYFCARRNSGPAHGYTFGSGTRLTVV.

This clone occurred once. The J gene is TRBJ2-7, the V gene TRBV11-2; D might be TRBD1 (7 bases). This CDR3 contains 14 residues. V lost 3 bases and J 4 bases, leaving 13 bases between the germline ends. Looked up from germline, CDR1 is SGHAT and CDR2 is FQNNGV. CDR3 residues: CASSFGGGGYEQYF. The CDR3 DNA follows: TGTGCCAGCAGCTTTGGAGGGGGCGGGTACGAGCAGTACTTC.

The J gene is TRBJ2-1, the V gene TRBV5-6; D assignment may be TRBD1 or TRBD2 (6 bases each). The CDR3 totals 13 residues. CDR1 and CDR2 (germline): SGHDT, YYEEEE. The ends were cut back, 10 bases at V and 6 bases at J, with 17 bases in the middle. The CDR3 DNA is TGTGCCTCTACCCGGGGGCAGTCCAATGAGCAGTTCTTC. Amino acid sequence: CASTRGQSNEQFF.

The chain employs TRBV2 and TRBJ2-7; TRBD1 might be the D (6 bases). CDR1 is SNHLY, CDR2 FYNNEI, per germline. The V gene lost 8 bases and the J gene lost 1 base, with 9 bases spanning the gap. This CDR3 has 12 residues. The CDR3 DNA reads as TGTGCCAGCCTAGGACAGTCCTACGAGCAGTACTTC. This codes for CASLGQSYEQYF.

A remark on this clone: Other DNA sequences in the sample encode the same CDR3. The chain joins TRBV4-3 to TRBJ1-1; perhaps TRBD1 as D (6 bases). CDR1 and CDR2 from the germline V gene are LGHNA and YSLEER. The CDR3 totals 14 residues. The V end lost 4 bases, the J end lost 0 bases, and 9 bases lay between the germline ends. CDR3 residues: CASSPGQLNTEAFF. The DNA of the CDR3 is TGCGCCAGCAGCCCAGGACAGCTGAACACTGAAGCTTTCTTT.

As concerns this clone: Other DNA sequences within the sample encode an identical CDR3. The chain couples TRBV7-6 to TRBJ2-7, with 9 bases matching TRBD2. Germline-derived CDR1 and CDR2 are SGHVS and FNYEAQ. The CDR3 totals 13 residues. V gave up 6 bases and J gave up 3 bases; unmatched junction bases: 3. CDR3 sequence (DNA): TGTGCCAGCAGTCTAGCGGGAAGCTACGAGCAGTACTTC. This encodes CASSLAGSYEQYF.